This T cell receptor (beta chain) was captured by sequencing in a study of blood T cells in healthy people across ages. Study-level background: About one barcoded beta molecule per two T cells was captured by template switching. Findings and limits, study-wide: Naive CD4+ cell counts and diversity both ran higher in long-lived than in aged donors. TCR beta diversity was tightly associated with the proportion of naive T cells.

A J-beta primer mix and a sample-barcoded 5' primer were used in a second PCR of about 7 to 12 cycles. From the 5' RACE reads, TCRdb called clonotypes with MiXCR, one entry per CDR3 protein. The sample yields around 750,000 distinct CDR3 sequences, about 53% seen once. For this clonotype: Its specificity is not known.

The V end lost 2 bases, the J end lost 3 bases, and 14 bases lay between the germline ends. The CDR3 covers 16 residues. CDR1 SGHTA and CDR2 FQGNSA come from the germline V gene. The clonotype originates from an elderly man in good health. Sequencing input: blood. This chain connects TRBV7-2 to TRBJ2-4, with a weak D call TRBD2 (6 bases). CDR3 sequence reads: CASSLSAGSVKNIQYF. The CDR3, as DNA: TGTGCCAGCAGCTTAAGTGCGGGGTCCGTCAAAAACATTCAGTACTTC.